The rows below give T cell receptor beta chains drawn from one sample of a study of T cell responses to AZD1222 COVID-19 vaccine. The repertoire was sequenced with immunoSEQ multiplex PCR; TCRdb's copy has only in-frame clones and lacks some. This table has 100,000 or so clones, more than 75% appearing once. The sample here was peripheral blood, taken on day 0 of AZD1222 vaccination. The receptors here all came from an adult in good health. The CDR3 runs from the conserved cysteine through the conserved F or W. The D gene is left open where the match is weak. Rows give clone size only sometimes, using once, few, many, or a class for an expanded clone.

TRBD1	TRBV2	TRBJ1-4	few	TGTGCCAGCAGTGTCTCCGGGACAGGGGTCTTT	CASSVSGTGVF
.	TRBV7-2	TRBJ1-4	.	TGTGCCAGCAGCCCTCGGACAGCATCTAATGAAAAACTGTTTTTT	CASSPRTASNEKLFF
.	TRBV27	TRBJ1-6	few	TGTGCCAGCAGTTCACCCGGGGGCGGTTCACCCCTCCACTTT	CASSSPGGGSPLHF
TRBD2	TRBV7-6	TRBJ2-7	.	TGTGCCAGCAGCTTAGCCACCCCGGCTAGCGGGACGACCTACGAGCAGTACTTC	CASSLATPASGTTYEQYF
TRBD1	TRBV7-3	TRBJ1-1	once	TGTGCCAGCAGCCTGACAGGGGATGTCCGTGAAGCTTTCTTT	CASSLTGDVREAFF
.	TRBV9	TRBJ1-1	.	TGTGCCAGCAGCGTACAGGAGAACACTGAAGCTTTCTTT	CASSVQENTEAFF
.	TRBV9	TRBJ2-5	once	TGTGCCAGCAGCGTAGGCACCCTGGGAGAGACCCAGTACTTC	CASSVGTLGETQYF
.	TRBV19	TRBJ2-5	.	TGTGCCAGTAGCCCCGGGAACTACCAAGAGACCCAGTACTTC	CASSPGNYQETQYF
TRBD2	TRBV11-2	TRBJ2-7	.	TGTGCCAGCAGCTTAGTTCGAGCGGGGGGACGGGGCTCCTACGAGCAGTACTTC	CASSLVRAGGRGSYEQYF
TRBD1	TRBV5-1	TRBJ2-2	once	TGCGCCAGCAGTCCAGGACAGGGCACCGGGGAGCTGTTTTTT	CASSPGQGTGELFF
.	TRBV5-4	TRBJ1-6	.	TGTGCCAGCAGCTTTGTGGGTTCGGTTTCACCCCTCCACTTT	CASSFVGSVSPLHF
.	TRBV19	TRBJ2-5	.	TGTGCCAGTAGTGTGCAGGGACTCCAAGAGACCCAGTACTTC	CASSVQGLQETQYF
.	TRBV6-2/TRBV6-3	TRBJ2-7	once	TGTGCCAGCAGTTACTTCGCGGGACCCACCTACGAGCAGTACTTC	CASSYFAGPTYEQYF
.	TRBV18	TRBJ1-2	.	TGTGCCAGCTCACCACCCGCGCGTAGGGTGAGCTACACCTTC	CASSPPARRVSYTF
.	TRBV9	TRBJ1-2	once	TGTGCCAGCAGCGTAGCCCCTACAGGGATCAACTATGGCTACACCTTC	CASSVAPTGINYGYTF
TRBD2	TRBV4-2	TRBJ2-4	.	TGTGCCAGCAGCGGAGAGGGGACTAGCGTAGGGAACATTCAGTACTTC	CASSGEGTSVGNIQYF
.	TRBV5-1	TRBJ2-3	.	TGCGCCACCCGGCCGGGACAAAGCACAGATACGCAGTATTTT	CATRPGQSTDTQYF
.	TRBV7-2	TRBJ2-2	.	TGTGCCAGCAGCCGTAGCTGGAGTCCGGTCGGGGAGCTGTTTTTT	CASSRSWSPVGELFF
TRBD1	TRBV3-1/TRBV3-2	TRBJ1-2	.	TGTGCCAGCAGCCCTTCTACGGGACAGGGATACGGCTACACCTTC	CASSPSTGQGYGYTF
.	TRBV18	TRBJ2-7	.	TGTGCCAGCTCTCCGCCTTCTGGCGAGCAGTACTTC	CASSPPSGEQYF
.	TRBV5-4	TRBJ1-2	.	TGTGCCAGCAGCTTCGACGAGGGGGGCTACACCTTC	CASSFDEGGYTF
.	TRBV28	TRBJ1-2	.	TGTGCCACCACTTCCGCCGCCCTCTACCCGAGTGGCTACACCTTC	CATTSAALYPSGYTF
.	TRBV7-3	TRBJ2-7	.	TGTGCCAGCAGCCCAAGAGGGGGACCCTACGAGCAGTACTTC	CASSPRGGPYEQYF
.	TRBV6-5	TRBJ1-2	.	TGTGCCAGCAACCAGGGAGCCTATGGCTACACCTTC	CASNQGAYGYTF
.	TRBV19	TRBJ2-3	.	TGTGCAACCAGAAAGGAGGACAAGACAGATACGCAGTATTTT	CATRKEDKTDTQYF